This TCR beta chain is from a study of STAT5B mutations in CD4+ large granular lymphocyte leukemia. Clones were read by immunoSEQ multiplex PCR, and TCRdb kept only the in-frame ones, dropping some. The data contain 25,000 to 30,000 clones, approximately 75% of them seen just once; the ten biggest clones take up 2.5% to 3.5%. This CDR3 has 17 residues. Germline-derived CDR1 and CDR2 are SEHNR and FQNEAQ (reference sequence). The V gene end was trimmed by 5 bases and the J gene end by 2 bases; junction bases not matched to a gene: 11. This clone came up once. The rearrangement joins TRBV7-9 to TRBJ1-4; 7 nucleotides match TRBD1. The sample comprised CD4+ T cells from blood buffy coats. The receptor was derived from a human donor in good health. The CDR3 loop is CASSPRQGWGTNEKLFF. The CDR3 region has the DNA TGTGCCAGCAGCCCCAGACAGGGATGGGGCACTAATGAAAAACTGTTTTTT.